This T cell receptor beta chain was obtained from a study of cytomegalovirus exposure and HLA in healthy donors (TCRdb year 2017). Turning to the overall study: An earlier analysis of 550 to 700 of the donors reported 250 to 300 Gb of sequence data and about 100 million unique TCR beta sequences from around 200 million T cells. The study aimed to test whether signatures of past pathogen exposure could be identified by cataloging public T cell receptors. To predict cytomegalovirus infection status, the study combined high-throughput TCR immunosequencing, statistical association of individual TCRs with disease status, and machine learning. Among some 400 genotyped donors of the cohort, an average of about 240,000 unique TCR beta nucleotide sequences was sequenced per donor, of which about 19% were non-productive. HLA typing covered class I and class II loci at four-digit resolution. Using immunosequencing, the study profiled T cell repertoires from approximately 700 subjects and related those repertoires to cytomegalovirus serostatus. In a later analysis, previously published TCR beta repertoires from 670 or so donors were re-analyzed and high-resolution HLA genotyping was added so that TCR occurrence patterns could be studied. Several DR-DQ haplotypes were handled as single units for association and clustering because linkage in the cohort was strong. Typing coverage varied by locus: roughly 629-630 donors for A, B, C, DRB1 and DQB1; roughly 520 for DQA1; nearly 610 for DPA1; approximately 470 for DPB1. Rather than using new phenotypic data, the later analysis identified candidate immune exposures from TCR beta sequences and from how often those sequences occurred across donors. The genetic ancestry cluster associated with self-reported Caucasian donors included about 81% of the 398 genotyped donors. A later genetic analysis took genome-wide SNP genotypes for about 65% of the 666 donors and used that subset as a discovery cohort. Donor age, sex, ethnicity and CMV serostatus were compiled together with the repertoire data. Besides the first cohort of some 670 subjects, a separate validation cohort made up of 90 to 150 different subjects was used. An early release covering about 600 HLA-typed donors comprised approximately 290 gigabases of sequencing data and 85 million to 100 million unique TCR sequences. Every repertoire in the discovery cohort had been generated on one and the same sequencing platform. In an earlier analysis of 587 of the donors, high-throughput TCR beta sequencing was used to judge whether each TCR beta V gene segment behaved as functional or pseudogenic.

The junction shows trimming of 2 bases on V and 6 bases on J, plus 12 bases between the germline ends. There are 14 amino acids in the CDR3, from cysteine to phenylalanine inclusive. Only the CDR3 DNA stays, 42 bases, in frame from base 1. In the germline V gene, CDR1 corresponds to SNHLY and CDR2 to FYNNEI. Overall study outcomes, separate from this receptor: The study listed approximately 150 TCR beta chains as associated with cytomegalovirus. A cluster of highly shared sequence variants was judged likely to be a technical artifact of the sequencing pipeline. In both the original and validation cohorts, the classifier was reported to diagnose cytomegalovirus status with high specificity and sensitivity. CMV serostatus was the only immune exposure information available for the cohort. Linkage disequilibrium might explain the correlated functional status among segregating V segments, but an unknown experimental factor could not be excluded. Specific HLA alleles were associated with more than 15,000 TCR beta sequences at a false discovery rate of 0.05 in a later analysis. Broadly in line with IMGT annotations, most TCR beta V segments showed up in productive rearrangements about 87% or about 30% of the time in an earlier analysis of approximately 640 of the donors. A further reported finding was that TCR beta sequences accurately predicted the HLA-A and HLA-B alleles for most subjects in the first cohort. This cohort had only TCR beta chains sequenced, and the lack of alpha or paired-chain data limited which features could be detected. In a later analysis, most CMV-associated TCR beta chains were found to appear HLA-restricted, with HLA associations seemingly driven largely by CMV exposure. A later analysis found that TCR association rates varied across HLA loci, with DRB1 alleles showing the most associated TCRs and HLA-C alleles the fewest. While some public TCRs were present in many individuals, most TCR sequences turned up only very rarely across donors. According to a later analysis, parvovirus B19, influenza, CMV and Epstein-Barr virus appeared linked to several top co-occurrence clusters. In vitro tests confirmed that three of the cytomegalovirus-associated TCR beta chains recognize cytomegalovirus antigens. The authors suggested that the approach could potentially be generalized to other disease states and immunological phenotypes. HLA typing was unavailable for some donors at each locus, so association tests used only the typed subset. A later genetic analysis reported fewer N-insertions in productive TCRs among donors in an Asian-associated ancestry cluster than the approximately 700-donor mean. About 17 rarely observed V segments, including chromosome 9 orphons, were excluded from the earlier analysis of a few hundred of the donors because counts were too low. In a later analysis, HLA-associated TCR beta chains were found to be more clonally expanded and to have lower generation probabilities than equally common non-associated chains. Strong co-occurrence of HLA alleles, especially DR and DQ, made assigning TCR associations to individual alleles difficult. The 87-base-pair reads could not distinguish some IMGT-functional V segments, including TRBV6-2 and TRBV6-3, so those segments were excluded. The presence/absence analyses assumed that sequencing depth was roughly uniform across donors, and that assumption may not be true. An association between a missense DCLRE1C variant and V-gene and J-gene trimming of TCR beta chains was found in a later genetic analysis and replicated in an independent cohort.

The library was prepared using the immunoSEQ multiplex PCR assay. A mixture of 60 forward primers for TCR Vbeta segments and 13 reverse primers for TCR Jbeta segments was used in the multiplex PCR. The CDR3 region of rearranged TCR beta genes was amplified from genomic DNA with a multiplex PCR assay. The Illumina HiSeq System was used to sequence the amplified TCR beta libraries as 87-base-pair reads. As for the original processing: In a later analysis, 70 million to 95 million unique TCR beta chains were counted across the roughly 670 repertoires, and roughly 11 million of these chains were shared by at least two donors. Raw reads were error-corrected and collapsed into unique sequences with a nearest-neighbor algorithm that merged closely related sequences to remove PCR and sequencing errors. V, D and J gene segments were assigned by aligning CDR3 sequences to IMGT reference sequences. For a sequence to be retained, a match of at least six nucleotides to both a V gene segment and a J gene segment was required. Rearrangements were called productive when the CDR3 lacked stop codons and stayed in frame with V and J; all others were non-productive. CDR3 was defined according to IMGT convention as the region running from the second conserved V-encoded cysteine to the conserved J-encoded phenylalanine. In an earlier analysis of more than 550 of the donors, sequences lacking an unambiguous match to a single V gene segment were excluded. An earlier analysis of just under 600 of the donors called V segments functional above 56.7% productive rearrangements and segregating when the between-donor standard deviation exceeded 5%. A statistical classification framework was built to diagnose cytomegalovirus status from the catalog of TCR beta chain sequences. In a later analysis, V and J genes were assigned by comparing TCR nucleotide sequences against IMGT/GENE-DB human TR gene sequences. A later analysis assigned CDR3 sequences and most-parsimonious VDJ recombination scenarios with the TCRdist pipeline. In a later analysis, each TCR beta chain was defined by its CDR3 amino acid sequence together with its V-gene family, and reads without a unique V-gene family were excluded. To address suspected cross-contamination and a sequencing artifact, a later analysis removed roughly 580 highly shared, low-generation-probability nucleotide sequences. In a later analysis, a clonal expansion index for each public chain was calculated from normalized within-repertoire ranks of inferred template counts. Generation probabilities in a later analysis came from a VDJ recombination model fitted to out-of-frame rearrangements, and those results were checked against IGoR. A later analysis scored TCR-TCR, TCR-HLA and TCR-CMV co-occurrence with hypergeometric tests, applying a repertoire-size bias correction to TCR pairs. A later analysis estimated false discovery rates by permuting HLA or CMV assignments 20 times. In a later analysis, co-occurring TCRs were grouped using DBSCAN, with TCRdist sequence similarity added in when clustering inside HLA-allele-positive subsets. For co-occurrence clustering, repertoires with fewer than 30,000 or more than 120,000 public chains were excluded, along with 5 or 6 repertoires with anomalous nucleotide sharing. In TCRdb, the immuneACCESS table is reduced to in-frame sequences with V and J assigned. These tables do not hold every clone; where another copy was compared, an unresolved V gene accounts for under half, and the others remain unexplained. V and J calls and clone size are as listed in that table; D and trimming were resolved from the DNA. The sample table lists 150,000 or so clones, roughly 85% of them with a count of one. Together, the top ten hold about 14% of the sample.

The cohort was made up of 500 to 800 healthy bone marrow donors. All cohort members were sampled while nominally healthy, although unrecorded immune exposures were likely present. The donor was CMV seropositive and belonged to the group of 250 to 350 seropositive cohort members. A peripheral blood sample was provided by each donor, and peripheral blood mononuclear cells were used for TCR beta sequencing. The Qiagen DNeasy Blood Extraction Kit was used to extract genomic DNA from the blood cell samples. In this sample, this clone turned up once. This clone's antigen is unknown. There are no base qualities to consult, and no much larger clone falls within one base.

Sequenced: PBMCs. The clonotype was recovered from a man aged 50 or older in good health and CMV-seropositive. The sequence links TRBV2 to TRBJ2-3, with a tentative D gene TRBD2 over 6 matching bases. Read as DNA, the sequence is TGTGCCAGCAGTGAACTTGGCCGGGGGGATACGCAGTATTTT. Translated, this gives CASSELGRGDTQYF.